This T cell receptor beta chain was profiled in a study of T cell repertoires in cytomegalovirus infection. As for the study in general: Evidence of both CMV infection and a matching HLA type came from public TCR beta signatures.

Concerning this clonotype itself: Its cognate antigen is unknown.

General study points: HLA-C-restricted CMV clonotypes gave the most frequent clonotype in two of eight donors. Cumulative public TCR beta family frequency identified CMV carriers with the relevant HLA.

V lost 5 bases and J 3 bases, leaving 11 bases between the germline ends. This CDR3 contains 13 residues. The germline CDR1 and CDR2 sequences are MNHEY and SVGAGI. One entry per CDR3 protein results from TCRdb running MiXCR on the reads. The data show about 890,000 distinct CDR3 sequences, approximately 33% seen once. The rearrangement joins TRBV6-5 to TRBJ2-7; D may be TRBD1 (5 bases). Sample: cultured CD8+ T cells from PBMCs, taken from culture after CMV antigen stimulation. The sequence was obtained from a human donor in good health (CMV status not recorded). Some clones in this sample may be carry-over from other donors' samples. CDR3 bases: TGTGCCAGCAGTAGGACACCCTACTACGAGCAGTACTTC. Protein sequence: CASSRTPYYEQYF.